The next 22 T cell receptor beta chains were all read from a single sample in a study of T-cell reconstitution after alpha-beta-depleted transplantation in children. Preparation of the TCRbeta library involved a method that used unique molecular identifiers. TCRdb reprocessed the PCR reads with MiXCR, giving one entry per CDR3 protein. The sample holds hundreds of thousands of distinct CDR3 sequences, roughly 11% seen once. The specimen comprised peripheral blood, sampled 180 days after TCRalphabeta/CD19-depleted stem cell transplant. These receptors were collected from a male patient aged 2 to 9 who had a stem cell transplant for chronic granulomatous disease, so the T cells may come from the graft donor.

The sample holds many counts of this clonotype. This chain joins TRBV28 and TRBJ2-3, with a tentative D call TRBD2 (6 bases). The CDR3 is made up of 16 amino acids. The ends were cut back, 4 bases at V and 6 bases at J, with 20 bases in the middle. Per germline, CDR1 MDHEN and CDR2 SYDVKM. CDR3 DNA: TGTGCCAGCAGTTCCAAGGAGGGCAGGCTGAAGGATACGCAGTATTTT. Protein product: CASSSKEGRLKDTQYF.

At least ten counts were recorded for this clonotype. The gene calls are TRBV30 and TRBJ2-1; 10 nucleotides align to TRBD2. V dropped 4 bases and J dropped 4; count of bases not matched to a gene: 10. This CDR3 is built from 16 residues. CDR1 GTSNPN and CDR2 SVGIG come from the germline V gene (reference sequence). CDR3 DNA: TGTGCCTGGACTAGAGGTCGGACTAGCGGTTACAATGAGCAGTTCTTC. Translated, it gives CAWTRGRTSGYNEQFF.

For this clonotype: This clone may be a read error of a much larger clone one base away. The chain has TRBV5-5 and TRBJ2-1; D ambiguous. The CDR3 consists of 13 residues. The V gene's germline CDR1 is SGHKS and CDR2 YYEKEE (reference sequence). CDR3 protein: CASSFSVGNEQSF. DNA for the CDR3: TGTGCCAGCAGCTTTTCGGTGGGCAATGAGCAGTCCTTC.

In this sample, this clonotype turned up many times. The rearrangement joins TRBV4-1 to TRBJ1-3; TRBD1 is a possible D gene (6 bases). Germline loops: CDR1 MGHRA, CDR2 YSYEKL. The CDR3 covers 17 residues. Trimming cost V 1 base and J 0 bases, with 13 bases left between them. The CDR3 protein is CASSQVGGRSSGNTIYF. CDR3 DNA sequence: TGCGCCAGCAGCCAAGTGGGGGGCCGGAGCTCTGGAAACACCATATATTTT.

The V gene is TRBV4-2, the J gene TRBJ2-2, with 15 bases that match TRBD2. With V trimmed by 5 bases and J by 4 bases, 17 bases remained unmatched. This CDR3 comprises 21 residues. Germline V CDR1 and CDR2: LGHNA, YNFKEQ. In DNA, the CDR3 is TGTGCCAGCAGCGACTTATCAGGGACTAGCGGGGGGAGACGTAGCACCGGGGAGCTGTTTTTT. The encoded protein is CASSDLSGTSGGRRSTGELFF.

This clonotype appeared a few times. The chain links TRBV6-5 to TRBJ2-3; 9 bases are a match to TRBD2. The CDR3 covers 16 residues. The V and J ends lost 2 bases and 2 bases, in that order; junction bases with no gene match: 5. The germline V gene encodes CDR1 MNHEY and CDR2 SVGAGI. As DNA, the CDR3 is TGTGCCAGCAGTTACGGTCTAGCGGGGAACACAGATACGCAGTATTTT. It is translated as CASSYGLAGNTDTQYF.

This clonotype was seen at least ten times. The rearrangement joins TRBV4-3 to TRBJ2-6, with TRBD1 matching 9 bases. Germline CDR1 reads LGHNA; CDR2 reads YSLEER. Losses at the gene ends were 1 base for V and 2 bases for J; bases not matched to a gene: 9. The length of the CDR3 is 19 residues. The CDR3 loop is CASSQARGQGFAGANVLTF. The CDR3 nucleotides are TGCGCCAGCAGCCAAGCGCGCGGACAGGGGTTTGCTGGGGCCAACGTCCTGACTTTC.

There are many counts of this clonotype. Here the CDR3 reads CASSLGRMNEKLFF. CDR3 bases: TGCGCCAGCAGCCTGGGACGAATGAATGAAAAACTGTTTTTT. The J gene is TRBJ1-4, the V gene TRBV4-1, with D possibly TRBD1 on 5 matching bases. The V end lost 4 bases, the J end lost 5 bases, and 11 bases lay between the germline ends. The CDR3 totals 14 residues. CDR1 is MGHRA, CDR2 YSYEKL, per germline.

This clonotype was recorded many times. The V and J genes are TRBV20-1 and TRBJ1-1; weak D call: TRBD1 (5 bases). Trimming removed 3 bases from V and 13 bases from J, with 12 bases in between. The CDR3 sequence is 10 residues long. CDR1 is DFQATT, CDR2 SNEGSKA, per germline (reference sequence). The CDR3 coding sequence is TGCAGTGCTAGGGGGGACGTTGGTTTCTTT. Translating it yields CSARGDVGFF.

Notes on this clonotype: A much larger clone sits a single nucleotide away, making a read error possible. The J gene is TRBJ2-1, the V gene TRBV9; 9 bases agree with TRBD1. CDR1 is SGDLS and CDR2 is YYNGEE in the germline V gene. This CDR3 region has 14 residues. The CDR3 reads CASSTGTGLDEPFF. The CDR3 DNA reads as TGTGCCAGCAGTACCGGGACAGGGCTCGATGAGCCGTTCTTC. The full variable domain, its missing parts supplied by reference TRBV9 and TRBJ2-1, is DSGVTQTPKHLITATGQRVTLRCSPRSGDLSVYWYQQSLDQGLQFLIQYYNGEERAKGNILERFSAQQFPDLHSELNLSSLELGDSALYFCASSTGTGLDEPFFGPGTRLTVL.

This clonotype showed up many times. The chain is built from TRBV15 and TRBJ2-5; 9 nucleotides agree with TRBD1. The germline gives CDR1 LNHNV, CDR2 YYDKDF (reference sequence). With V trimmed by 11 bases and J by 2 bases, 6 bases remained unmatched. This CDR3 contains 13 residues. The CDR3 region is CAVSGQGQETQYF. The CDR3 DNA follows: TGTGCCGTCTCGGGACAGGGACAAGAGACCCAGTACTTC. Complete variable domain (other parts from reference TRBV15 and TRBJ2-5): DAMVIQNPRYQVTQFGKPVTLSCSQTLNHNVMYWYQQKSSQAPKLLFHYYDKDFNNEADTPDNFQSRRPNTSFCFLDIRSPGLGDTAMYLCAVSGQGQETQYFGPGTRLLVL.

This clonotype was observed at least ten times. The chain joins TRBV5-1 to TRBJ2-1; perhaps D is TRBD1 or TRBD2 (5 bases each). V was pared by 2 bases and J by 2 bases, with 11 bases between. From germline, CDR1 is SGHRS and CDR2 YFSETQ. The CDR3 consists of 15 residues. CDR3 in DNA: TGCGCCAGCAGCTTCGGGCAGGGACCCTACAATGAGCAGTTCTTC. It encodes CASSFGQGPYNEQFF. Full variable domain (missing parts from reference TRBV5-1 and TRBJ2-1): KAGVTQTPRYLIKTRGQQVTLSCSPISGHRSVSWYQQTPGQGLQFLFEYFSETQRNKGNFPGRFSGRQFSNSRSEMNVSTLELGDSALYLCASSFGQGPYNEQFFGPGTRLTVL.

This clonotype was counted ten times or more. The chain's CDR3 is CASSLSPGYGYTF. In DNA, the CDR3 is TGTGCCAGCAGCTTAAGTCCGGGCTATGGCTACACCTTC. The rearrangement joins TRBV7-2 to TRBJ1-2, with unresolved D. This CDR3 region has 13 residues. The germline V gene encodes CDR1 SGHTA and CDR2 FQGNSA. The V end lost 2 bases, the J end lost 4 bases, and 8 bases lay between the germline ends. Full variable domain (rest looked up from reference TRBV7-2 and TRBJ1-2): GAGVSQSPSNKVTEKGKDVELRCDPISGHTALYWYRQSLGQGLEFLIYFQGNSAPDKSGLPSDRFSAERTGGSVSTLTIQRTQQEDSAVYLCASSLSPGYGYTFGSGTRLTVV.

This clonotype was seen repeatedly, ten times or more. J is TRBJ2-1 and V is TRBV5-1, with a tentative D call TRBD2 (5 bases). Germline CDR1 SGHRS, CDR2 YFSETQ. V was cut by 7 bases and J by 5 bases, with 16 bases left in between. The CDR3 totals 14 residues. CDR3: CASRPEAPNNEQFF. DNA of the CDR3: TGCGCCAGCCGACCGGAGGCCCCAAACAATGAGCAGTTCTTC.

This clonotype was seen at least ten times. The J gene is TRBJ2-5, the V gene TRBV12-3 or TRBV12-4; 8 nucleotides match TRBD2. This CDR3 is built from 14 residues. The junction had 5 bases not matched to a gene; V was cut back by 5 bases and J by 3 bases. The CDR3 bases are TGTGCCAGCAGTCGACTAGCGAGAGAAGAGACCCAGTACTTC. This translates into CASSRLAREETQYF.

This clonotype has at least ten counts. The chain combines TRBV3-1 with TRBJ2-5, with 14 bases matching TRBD2. The CDR3 has 16 residues. V shed 4 bases and J 7 bases; nucleotides not matched to a gene: 8. CDR1 and CDR2 from the germline V gene are LGHDT and YNNKEL (reference sequence). For the CDR3, the DNA is TGTGCCAGCAGCCGCGGACTAGCGGGGGGATTTGGGACCCAGTACTTC. It yields the protein CASSRGLAGGFGTQYF.

In this sample, this clonotype turned up many times. The chain is built from TRBV29-1 and TRBJ2-7; TRBD2 aligns across 7 bases. Germline-derived CDR1 and CDR2 are SQVTM and ANQGSEA. The length of the CDR3 is 17 residues. With V trimmed by 1 base and J by 3 bases, 15 bases remained unmatched. The CDR3 region is CSVEARGRESRFYEQYF. DNA of the CDR3: TGCAGCGTTGAAGCCCGTGGGCGGGAGTCCAGGTTCTACGAGCAGTACTTC.

As regards this clonotype: A much larger clone lies one base from this, so it may be a read error. This sequence joins TRBV5-1 and TRBJ2-5; D may be TRBD2 (6 bases). V lost 7 bases and J 7 bases, leaving 14 bases between the germline ends. The CDR3 contains 12 residues. Germline CDR1 SGHRS, CDR2 YFSETQ. CDR3 DNA sequence: TGCGCCAGCGGCGGGACGCTGGGGACCCAGTACTTC. Translating gives CASGGTLGTQYF.

In this sample, this clonotype turned up many times. The chain has TRBV5-1 and TRBJ2-2, with a weak D call TRBD1 (5 bases). The CDR3 extends over 15 amino acids. V shed 1 base and J shed 4 bases, with 11 bases lying between them. In germline, CDR1 is SGHRS, CDR2 YFSETQ. CDR3 region: CASSLSGRSTGELFF. The CDR3 nucleotides are TGCGCCAGCAGCTTGTCAGGGCGGAGCACCGGGGAGCTGTTTTTT.

Many counts were recorded for this clonotype. The rearrangement joins TRBV5-1 to TRBJ2-1; D uncertain. Trimming shortened V by 0 bases and J by 4 bases, and 11 bases separated the two germline ends. This CDR3 has 15 residues. The germline V gene encodes CDR1 SGHRS and CDR2 YFSETQ. The CDR3 is CASSLVGSSYNEQFF. For the CDR3, the DNA is TGCGCCAGCAGCTTGGTCGGTAGCAGTTACAATGAGCAGTTCTTC.

This clonotype appeared many times. V usage is TRBV5-1 and J usage is TRBJ2-3; D not resolved. The CDR3 runs to 14 residues. The V gene's germline CDR1 is SGHRS and CDR2 YFSETQ. The V end was cut by 7 bases, the J end by 6 bases, with 18 bases between. The CDR3 DNA reads as TGCGCCAGCTTTCCTAGTTCGGGCCGGGATACGCAGTATTTT. Amino acid sequence: CASFPSSGRDTQYF.

This clonotype was seen a handful of times. The genes are TRBV7-9 and TRBJ2-7; possibly TRBD1 for D (6 bases). The CDR3 contains 15 residues. Deletions cut 5 bases from V and 4 bases from J, with 18 bases between. Per the germline V gene, CDR1 is SEHNR and CDR2 is FQNEAQ (reference sequence). The CDR3 sequence: CASSNRQVGPYEQYF. The CDR3 DNA follows: TGTGCCAGCAGCAATAGACAGGTTGGACCTTACGAGCAGTACTTC.